The TCR beta chain under discussion was sequenced for a study of blood T cell repertoires in COVID-19. About the research overall: T cells, B-cell-depleted T cells, or PBMCs provided the cDNA or gDNA that served as material.

The protocol was immunoSEQ multiplex PCR, while the TCRdb copy is restricted to in-frame clones and leaves out a portion. The repertoire holds 250,000 to 300,000 clones, with just over 90% as singletons. The trim removed 4 bases at V and 9 bases at J, leaving 5 bases unmatched. From germline, CDR1 is SGHAT and CDR2 FQDESV (reference sequence). This CDR3 comprises 13 residues. The sequence was collected from a woman aged 40 to 55 with acute COVID-19. The sample comprised PBMCs or T cells enriched from blood (not recorded which). The rearrangement links TRBV11-1 to TRBJ1-1; 10 bases align to TRBD1. The CDR3 nucleotides are TGTGCCAGCAGCTATCCGGGACAGGGGAAAGCTTTCTTT. Its protein is CASSYPGQGKAFF.